This entry features one T cell receptor (beta chain) sequence. The antigen remains undetermined. CDR1 is SNHLY, CDR2 FYNNEI, per germline. Trimming cost V 8 bases and J 0 bases, with 14 bases left between them. The CDR3 loop spans 15 amino acids. RNA, at about 0.45 to 1 ug, was reverse transcribed with random hexamers. Amplification of the TCR beta CDR3 was carried out by immunoSEQ multiplex PCR, which spanned a total of 54 Vbeta and 13 Jbeta segments. Using its own MiXCR run on the immunoSEQ multiplex PCR reads, TCRdb lists one record per CDR3 protein. Of some 130,000 distinct CDR3 sequences listed, approximately 94% are singletons. This sample stems from a study of CD8 T cells in Susac syndrome. Findings and caveats of the study: In its TCR sequencing and HLA analysis, the study acknowledged that the number of individuals was relatively small.

The V and J genes are TRBV2 and TRBJ1-3, with D perhaps matching TRBD1 (6 bases). The sample consisted of CD4+ T cells from PBMCs. The TCR sequence derives from a human donor with multiple sclerosis. The CDR3 reads CASGEDSRSGNTIYF. The DNA for the CDR3 is TGTGCCAGCGGGGAGGACAGCCGCTCTGGAAACACCATATATTTT.